This T cell receptor (beta chain) stems from a study of blood T cells in healthy people across ages. The CDR3 spans 14 residues. The germline V gene has CDR1 SGDLS and CDR2 YYNGEE. J was trimmed by 5 bases and V by 4 bases; bases with no gene match: 8. The sample holds many counts of this clonotype. For the second PCR, which ran for about 7 to 12 cycles, a sample-barcoded 5' primer and a J-beta primer mix were used. Paired-end reads containing CDR3 totaled no fewer than 3 million for each sample. TCRdb ran MiXCR on the 5' RACE reads and lists one entry per CDR3 protein. Of hundreds of thousands of distinct CDR3 sequences in the sample, 35% to 45% were seen once.

The sequence derives from a woman aged 55-69 years in good health. The V and J genes are TRBV9 and TRBJ2-5; 7 bases line up with TRBD2. Sample: blood. The CDR3 is CASSSRGDGETQYF. The CDR3 DNA reads as TGTGCCAGCAGCTCACGGGGGGACGGGGAGACCCAGTACTTC.